This T cell receptor (beta chain) was sequenced for a study of blood T cell repertoires in COVID-19. Participant ages covered roughly 18 to 89 years across 24 US areas. Clinical history as reported by participants underpinned cohort assignment. V was clipped by 1 base and J by 0 bases; unmatched bases: 9. CDR3 length: 18 residues. Germline values: CDR1 KGHSH, CDR2 LQKENI. Methods used by the authors: Using reference gene primer amplification, nucleated cell counts were estimated. The method was immunoSEQ multiplex PCR; TCRdb's version includes in-frame clones alone and lacks a portion of them. The D gene and trimming were derived from the DNA, and the V and J assignments and clone size from that table. Among around 230,000 clones listed, approximately 84% were seen once.

The clonotype comes from a woman aged 40 to 50 with acute COVID-19. The V and J genes are TRBV18 and TRBJ1-5, with 7 nucleotides matching TRBD1. Sequencing was done on a sample of PBMCs or T cells enriched from blood (not recorded which). CDR3: CASSPRVRGSDSNQPQHF. DNA of the CDR3: TGTGCCAGCTCACCACGGGTCAGGGGGTCGGATAGCAATCAGCCCCAGCATTTT. The variable domain in full, with the rest retrieved from reference TRBV18 and TRBJ1-5, is NAGVMQNPRHLVRRRGQEARLRCSPMKGHSHVYWYRQLPEEGLKFMVYLQKENIIDESGMPKERFSAEFPKEGPSILRIQQVVRGDSAAYFCASSPRVRGSDSNQPQHFGDGTRLSIL.